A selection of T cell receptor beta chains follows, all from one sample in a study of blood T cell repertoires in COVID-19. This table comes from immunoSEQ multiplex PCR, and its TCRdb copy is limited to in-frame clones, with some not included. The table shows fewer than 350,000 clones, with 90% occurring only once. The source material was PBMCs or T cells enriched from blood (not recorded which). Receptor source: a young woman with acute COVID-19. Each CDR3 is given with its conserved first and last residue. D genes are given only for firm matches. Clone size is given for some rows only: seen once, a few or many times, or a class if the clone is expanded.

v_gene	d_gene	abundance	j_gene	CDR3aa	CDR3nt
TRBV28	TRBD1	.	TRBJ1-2	CASSLAGGYGYTF	TGTGCCAGCAGTTTGGCAGGGGGCTATGGCTACACCTTC
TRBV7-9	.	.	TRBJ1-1	CASSLNRQNTEAFF	TGTGCCAGCAGCTTAAACAGACAAAACACTGAAGCTTTCTTT
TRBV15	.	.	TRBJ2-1	CATSRDQAGYNEQFF	TGTGCCACCAGCAGAGATCAGGCAGGATACAATGAGCAGTTCTTC
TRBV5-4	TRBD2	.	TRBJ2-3	CASRYRGSPTDTQYF	TGTGCCAGCAGGTATCGCGGGAGTCCCACAGATACGCAGTATTTT
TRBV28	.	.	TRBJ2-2	CASSLVPYSTNTGELFF	TGTGCCAGCAGTTTAGTTCCGTACAGCACGAACACCGGGGAGCTGTTTTTT
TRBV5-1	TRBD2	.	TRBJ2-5	CASSWGTSGGPQETQYF	TGCGCCAGCAGCTGGGGGACTAGTGGGGGACCCCAAGAGACCCAGTACTTC
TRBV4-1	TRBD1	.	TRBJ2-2	CASSQTIPGQGTINTGELFF	TGCGCCAGCAGCCAAACAATCCCGGGACAGGGAACGATAAACACCGGGGAGCTGTTTTTT
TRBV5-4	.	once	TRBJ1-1	CASSRQQVNTEAFF	TGTGCCAGCAGCCGCCAGCAGGTGAACACTGAAGCTTTCTTT
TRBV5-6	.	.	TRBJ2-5	CASSLQGVGTQYF	TGTGCCAGCAGCTTACAGGGCGTAGGGACCCAGTACTTC
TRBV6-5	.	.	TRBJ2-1	CASSRGAYYNEQFF	TGTGCCAGCAGTCGGGGGGCCTACTACAATGAGCAGTTCTTC
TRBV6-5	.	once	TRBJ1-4	CASSYSTGKKLFF	TGTGCCAGCAGTTACTCGACTGGAAAAAAACTGTTTTTT
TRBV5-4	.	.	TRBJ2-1	CASSGAQGADPSGVYNEQFF	TGTGCCAGCAGCGGAGCCCAGGGGGCCGATCCTAGCGGGGTCTACAATGAGCAGTTCTTC
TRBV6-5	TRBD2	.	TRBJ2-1	CASSSIAGGLYNEQFF	TGTGCCAGCAGTTCCATAGCGGGAGGGCTTTACAATGAGCAGTTCTTC
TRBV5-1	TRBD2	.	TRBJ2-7	CASSPEGLAENYEQYF	TGCGCCAGCAGCCCTGAGGGACTAGCGGAGAACTACGAGCAGTACTTC
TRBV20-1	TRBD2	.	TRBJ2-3	CSASGTSGKTDTQYF	TGCAGTGCTAGTGGGACTAGCGGGAAGACAGATACGCAGTATTTT
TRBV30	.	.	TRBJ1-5	CAWSGETGYQPQHF	TGTGCCTGGAGTGGCGAAACAGGGTACCAGCCCCAGCATTTT
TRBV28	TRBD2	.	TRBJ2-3	CASSFRGVGGGSTDTQYF	TGTGCCAGCAGTTTTCGCGGGGTTGGGGGAGGGAGCACAGATACGCAGTATTTT
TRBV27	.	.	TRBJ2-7	CASSTPRGEQYF	TGTGCCAGCAGCACTCCAAGGGGCGAGCAGTACTTC
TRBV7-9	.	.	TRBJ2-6	CASSSDSSGANVLTF	TGTGCCAGCAGCTCCGACAGCTCTGGGGCCAACGTCCTGACTTTC
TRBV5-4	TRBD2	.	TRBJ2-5	CASSFTSGGQETQYF	TGTGCCAGCAGCTTTACCTCCGGGGGGCAAGAGACCCAGTACTTC
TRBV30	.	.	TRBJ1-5	CAWSVSRGGQPQHF	TGTGCCTGGAGTGTAAGTAGGGGGGGACAGCCCCAGCATTTT
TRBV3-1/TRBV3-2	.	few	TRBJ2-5	CASSHEQGASETQYF	TGTGCCAGCAGCCATGAACAGGGTGCATCAGAGACCCAGTACTTC
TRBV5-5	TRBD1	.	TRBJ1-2	CASSLGTGGQPKYGYTF	TGTGCCAGCAGCTTGGGTACAGGGGGCCAACCCAAATATGGCTACACCTTC
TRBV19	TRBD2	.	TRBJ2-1	CASRLAGVNEQFF	TGTGCCAGCCGACTAGCGGGGGTCAATGAGCAGTTCTTC
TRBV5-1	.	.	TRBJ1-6	CASSLAHGQHSPLHF	TGCGCCAGCAGCTTGGCTCACGGACAGCATTCACCCCTCCACTTT
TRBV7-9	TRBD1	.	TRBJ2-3	CASSPESSRGRTDTQYF	TGTGCCAGCAGCCCGGAGAGCTCTAGGGGGCGGACAGATACGCAGTATTTT
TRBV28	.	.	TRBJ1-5	CASRPHSGYSNQPQHF	TGTGCCAGCAGACCCCATTCGGGATATAGCAATCAGCCCCAGCATTTT
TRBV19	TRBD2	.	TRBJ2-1	CASSTLLRTSGKRGKFNEQFF	TGTGCCAGTAGTACCCTCCTCAGGACTAGCGGGAAACGTGGGAAATTCAATGAGCAGTTCTTC